This T cell receptor (beta chain) was sequenced for a study of blood T cell repertoires in COVID-19. Study context: Sources were T cells, B-cell-depleted T cells, or PBMCs; the material itself was cDNA or gDNA.

Germline-derived CDR1 and CDR2 are GTSNPN and SVGIG (reference sequence). The CDR3 spans 15 residues. The V gene end was trimmed by 0 bases and the J gene end by 7 bases; junction bases not matched to a gene: 8. Method: immunoSEQ multiplex PCR; TCRdb's copy keeps in-frame clones and lacks some. This table has some 130,000 clones, about 80% appearing once. The TCR comes from a woman aged 50 to 60 with acute or convalescent COVID-19. The chain links TRBV30 to TRBJ1-1; 10 bases line up with TRBD1. Sequenced input: peripheral blood. As DNA, the CDR3 is TGTGCCTGGAGTGTAGGGAGACAGGGGGCTGATGAAGCTTTCTTT. It is translated as CAWSVGRQGADEAFF. The full variable domain, with the rest looked up from reference TRBV30 and TRBJ1-1, is SQTIHQWPATLVQPVGSPLSLECTVEGTSNPNLYWYRQAAGRGLQLLFYSVGIGQISSEVPQNLSASRPQDRQFILSSKKLLLSDSGFYLCAWSVGRQGADEAFFGQGTRLTVV.